This TCR beta chain was retrieved from a study of a mutant IDH1 vaccine in newly diagnosed glioma. Across the whole study: Treated patients had a mean age of around 39 years and a sex split that was around 60% male and 37.5% female. Receipt of radiotherapy, temozolomide, or both preceded the study, and most received both. General study points: Induction of immune responses by the vaccine occurred in about 92% of patients.

Using immunoSEQ multiplex PCR, the repertoire was profiled, and TCRdb retains in-frame clones only, with some absent. The data contain approximately 52,000 clones, 60% to 85% of them singletons. On this clone: What it recognizes is unknown.

Time point of the sample: baseline, week 1 (first vaccination visit). Described treatment: pre-vaccination baseline after standard-of-care therapy. V was trimmed by 8 bases and J by 8 bases, leaving 22 bases between them. Germline V lookup: CDR1 MNHNY, CDR2 SVGAGI (reference sequence). The length of the CDR3 is 15 residues. The sample was PBMCs, taken from a glioma patient treated with radiotherapy, temozolomide or both. The sequence came from a woman aged 40 to 50 with glioma. V and J are TRBV6-6 and TRBJ1-3; D not resolved. The CDR3 nucleotides read TGTGCCAGCTCTTTCCCGGTCCCGGGCAAGGACACCATATATTTT. Translation: CASSFPVPGKDTIYF.